The clone carrying this T cell receptor (beta chain) came up once. Its antigen is still unknown. This specimen belongs to a study of cytomegalovirus exposure and HLA in healthy donors. Study results and caveats: Specificity of a few CMV-associated chains for CMV antigens was verified in vitro.

The length of the CDR3 is 15 residues. V lost 3 bases to trimming and J lost 5 bases, with 16 bases between them. In germline, CDR1 is MDHEN, CDR2 SYDVKM. PCR was performed using 60 Vbeta and 13 Jbeta primers. The assay was immunoSEQ multiplex PCR, and TCRdb's table has in-frame clones only and misses some. Of around 100,000 clones listed, 70% to 85% are singletons. The chain joins TRBV28 to TRBJ2-5; possible D gene TRBD1, 5 bases. Sequencing was performed on PBMCs. This clonotype originated in a woman under 30 in good health and CMV-seropositive. Written as DNA, the CDR3 is TGTGCCAGCAGTTTGGATGGGGCTTTTGGGGAGACCCAGTACTTC. Its translation: CASSLDGAFGETQYF.